This TCR beta chain was profiled in a study of cytomegalovirus exposure and HLA in healthy donors (dated by TCRdb to the late 2010s). General notes on the study: According to an earlier analysis of 587 of the donors, about 179 million T cells yielded 100 million or so unique TCR beta sequences and approximately 300 Gb of sequence data. An earlier analysis of some 600 of the donors applied high-throughput TCR beta sequencing to assess whether each TCR beta V gene segment acted as functional or pseudogenic. The study used immunosequencing to profile the T cell repertoires of more than 650 subjects and linked those repertoires to cytomegalovirus serostatus. Because of strong linkage in the cohort, roughly five DR-DQ haplotypes were treated as single units for association and clustering. Typing coverage differed by locus: A, B, C, DRB1 and DQB1 were typed in about 629-640 donors, DQA1 in roughly 510, DPA1 in approximately 610, and DPB1 in 450 to 480. Across about 380 genotyped donors of the cohort, an average of about 240,000 unique TCR beta nucleotide sequences per donor were sequenced, and 15% to 20% of those sequences were non-productive. Besides the first cohort of roughly 700 subjects, a separate validation cohort made up of 120 or so different subjects was used. A later analysis re-examined previously published TCR beta repertoires from just over 650 donors and added high-resolution HLA genotyping to investigate patterns of TCR occurrence. Both class I and class II loci were covered by HLA typing, at four-digit resolution. All discovery cohort repertoires had been generated using a single sequencing platform. A later genetic analysis took genome-wide SNP genotypes for about three fifths of the 666 donors and used that subset as a discovery cohort. An early release that covered roughly 600 HLA-typed donors contained about 290 gigabases of sequencing data and about 84 million unique TCR sequences. The aim of the study was to test whether cataloging public T cell receptors could identify signatures of past pathogen exposure. The study combined high-throughput TCR immunosequencing, statistical association of individual TCRs with disease status, and machine learning to predict cytomegalovirus infection status. Of the approximately 400 genotyped donors, over 65% fell in the genetic ancestry cluster associated with self-reported Caucasian donors. Donor age, sex, ethnicity and CMV serostatus were compiled together with the repertoire data. Rather than using new phenotypic data, the later analysis identified candidate immune exposures from TCR beta sequences and from how often those sequences occurred across donors.

The cohort was made up of several hundred healthy bone marrow donors. At the time of sampling, every cohort member was nominally healthy, though immune exposures that went unrecorded were likely present. The donor was CMV seronegative and was included in the group of a few hundred seronegative cohort members. Every donor gave a peripheral blood sample, and the peripheral blood mononuclear cells from that sample were used for TCR beta sequencing. Genomic DNA extraction from the blood cell samples was performed with the Qiagen DNeasy Blood Extraction Kit. For this clone: The clone's antigen remains unknown. No quality values exist for individual bases; no much larger clone is one base distant.

CDR1 and CDR2 (MNHNS, SASEGT) derive from the germline V gene. The CDR3 starts with the cysteine, ends with the phenylalanine, and has 17 residues. The sequence is cut down to CDR3 DNA, 51 bases in frame from base 1. Deletion took 1 base off V and 0 bases off J, with a span of 13 bases between the germline ends. Libraries came from the immunoSEQ multiplex PCR assay. For the multiplex PCR, a mixture combining 60 forward primers for TCR Vbeta segments and 13 reverse primers for TCR Jbeta segments was used. The CDR3 region of rearranged TCR beta genes was amplified from genomic DNA by a multiplex PCR assay. The Illumina HiSeq System was used to sequence the amplified TCR beta libraries as 87-base-pair reads. The study's own analysis went as follows. Across the 640 or so repertoires, a later analysis counted 80 million or so unique TCR beta chains, around 10 million of which were shared by at least two donors. Raw reads were error-corrected and collapsed into unique sequences by a nearest-neighbor algorithm in which closely related sequences were merged to remove PCR and sequencing errors. To assign V, D and J gene segments, CDR3 sequences were aligned to IMGT reference sequences. For a sequence to be retained, a match of at least six nucleotides to both a V gene segment and a J gene segment was required. A rearrangement counted as productive if the CDR3 had no stop codons and remained in frame with V and J, and every other rearrangement counted as non-productive. CDR3 was defined by IMGT convention, running from the second conserved V-encoded cysteine to the conserved J-encoded phenylalanine. The earlier analysis of about 620 of the donors excluded sequences that lacked an unambiguous match to a single V gene segment. An earlier analysis of 500 to 600 of the donors classified V segments as functional when productive rearrangements were above 56.7% and as segregating when the standard deviation between donors was above 5%. A statistical classification framework was built to diagnose cytomegalovirus status from the catalog of TCR beta chain sequences. A later analysis assigned V and J genes by comparing TCR nucleotide sequences with IMGT/GENE-DB human TR gene sequences. Using the TCRdist pipeline, a later analysis assigned CDR3 sequences along with most-parsimonious VDJ recombination scenarios. In a later analysis, each TCR beta chain was defined by its CDR3 amino acid sequence together with its V-gene family, and reads without a unique V-gene family were excluded. In a later analysis, fewer than 600 highly shared, low-generation-probability nucleotide sequences were removed to address suspected cross-contamination and a sequencing artifact. A later analysis calculated a clonal expansion index for each public chain from normalized within-repertoire ranks of inferred template counts. In a later analysis, generation probabilities were computed with a VDJ recombination model fitted to out-of-frame rearrangements, and the resulting probabilities were checked against IGoR. A later analysis scored TCR-TCR, TCR-HLA and TCR-CMV co-occurrence with hypergeometric tests, applying a repertoire-size bias correction to TCR pairs. In a later analysis, false discovery rates were estimated by permuting HLA or CMV assignments 20 times. In a later analysis, co-occurring TCRs were grouped using DBSCAN, and TCRdist sequence similarity was added for clustering within HLA-allele-positive subsets. For co-occurrence clustering, repertoires with fewer than 30,000 or more than 120,000 public chains were excluded, along with 5 or 6 repertoires with anomalous nucleotide sharing. Here the immuneACCESS table is served through TCRdb, limited to in-frame sequences with V and J called. Missing clones are a known gap in these copies; in checked studies unresolved V genes cover under half, and the rest lacks a known reason. V and J calls and clone size come straight from that table; D and trimming were deduced from the DNA. This sample comprises around 180,000 clones, roughly 88% of them detected only once. The ten largest clones take up about 1.2% of the sample.

The paper's findings and limits, for the study overall: Because HLA typing was missing for some donors at each locus, association tests included only the typed subset. A few of the identified cytomegalovirus-associated TCR beta chains were confirmed in vitro to be specific for cytomegalovirus antigens. The study gave a list of under 200 TCR beta chains associated with cytomegalovirus. In a later genetic analysis, fewer N-insertions in productive TCRs were reported among donors in an Asian-associated ancestry cluster than the approximately 670-donor mean. In both the original and validation cohorts, the classifier was reported to diagnose cytomegalovirus status with high specificity and sensitivity. Most TCR sequences were observed very rarely across donors, whereas some public TCRs were present in many individuals. A later analysis reported that several top co-occurrence clusters appeared linked to parvovirus B19, influenza, CMV and Epstein-Barr virus. Sequencing depth was assumed to be roughly uniform across donors in the presence/absence analyses, though that assumption may not hold. In a later analysis, HLA-associated TCR beta chains showed more clonal expansion and lower generation probabilities than non-associated chains that were equally common. An association between a missense DCLRE1C variant and V-gene and J-gene trimming of TCR beta chains was found in a later genetic analysis and replicated in an independent cohort. Correlated functional status among segregating V segments might be attributable to linkage disequilibrium, but an unknown experimental factor could not be ruled out. A later analysis found that most CMV-associated TCR beta chains appeared HLA-restricted, with HLA associations seemingly driven largely by CMV exposure. The only immune exposure information available for the cohort was CMV serostatus. A further reported finding was that TCR beta sequences accurately predicted the HLA-A and HLA-B alleles for most subjects in the first cohort. Because counts were too low, under 20 rarely observed V segments, including chromosome 9 orphons, were left out of the earlier analysis of 500 to 750 of the donors. An earlier analysis of some 590 of the donors showed that most TCR beta V segments appeared in productive rearrangements either about 90% or about 30% of the time, which broadly matched IMGT annotations. A cluster of highly shared sequence variants was judged likely to represent a technical artifact of the sequencing pipeline. Specific HLA alleles were associated with 15,000 to 20,000 TCR beta sequences at a false discovery rate of 0.05 in a later analysis. In this cohort, only TCR beta chains were sequenced, and detectable features were limited by the absence of alpha or paired-chain data. A later analysis found that TCR association rates varied across HLA loci, with DRB1 alleles showing the most associated TCRs and HLA-C alleles the fewest. The authors suggested that the approach could potentially be generalized to other disease states and immunological phenotypes. When HLA alleles, especially DR and DQ, strongly co-occurred, TCR associations were difficult to assign to individual alleles. Because the 87-base-pair reads could not distinguish some IMGT-functional V segments, including TRBV6-2 and TRBV6-3, those segments were excluded.

Recombination linked TRBV6-1 to TRBJ1-5, with the D segment identity uncertain. The TCR sequence derives from a boy between 2 and 10 years old in good health and CMV-seronegative. Sequenced input: PBMCs. DNA sequence: TGTGCCAGCAGTGAAGGTAGTTTTTCCGGTAGCAATCAGCCCCAGCATTTT. Its translation is CASSEGSFSGSNQPQHF.